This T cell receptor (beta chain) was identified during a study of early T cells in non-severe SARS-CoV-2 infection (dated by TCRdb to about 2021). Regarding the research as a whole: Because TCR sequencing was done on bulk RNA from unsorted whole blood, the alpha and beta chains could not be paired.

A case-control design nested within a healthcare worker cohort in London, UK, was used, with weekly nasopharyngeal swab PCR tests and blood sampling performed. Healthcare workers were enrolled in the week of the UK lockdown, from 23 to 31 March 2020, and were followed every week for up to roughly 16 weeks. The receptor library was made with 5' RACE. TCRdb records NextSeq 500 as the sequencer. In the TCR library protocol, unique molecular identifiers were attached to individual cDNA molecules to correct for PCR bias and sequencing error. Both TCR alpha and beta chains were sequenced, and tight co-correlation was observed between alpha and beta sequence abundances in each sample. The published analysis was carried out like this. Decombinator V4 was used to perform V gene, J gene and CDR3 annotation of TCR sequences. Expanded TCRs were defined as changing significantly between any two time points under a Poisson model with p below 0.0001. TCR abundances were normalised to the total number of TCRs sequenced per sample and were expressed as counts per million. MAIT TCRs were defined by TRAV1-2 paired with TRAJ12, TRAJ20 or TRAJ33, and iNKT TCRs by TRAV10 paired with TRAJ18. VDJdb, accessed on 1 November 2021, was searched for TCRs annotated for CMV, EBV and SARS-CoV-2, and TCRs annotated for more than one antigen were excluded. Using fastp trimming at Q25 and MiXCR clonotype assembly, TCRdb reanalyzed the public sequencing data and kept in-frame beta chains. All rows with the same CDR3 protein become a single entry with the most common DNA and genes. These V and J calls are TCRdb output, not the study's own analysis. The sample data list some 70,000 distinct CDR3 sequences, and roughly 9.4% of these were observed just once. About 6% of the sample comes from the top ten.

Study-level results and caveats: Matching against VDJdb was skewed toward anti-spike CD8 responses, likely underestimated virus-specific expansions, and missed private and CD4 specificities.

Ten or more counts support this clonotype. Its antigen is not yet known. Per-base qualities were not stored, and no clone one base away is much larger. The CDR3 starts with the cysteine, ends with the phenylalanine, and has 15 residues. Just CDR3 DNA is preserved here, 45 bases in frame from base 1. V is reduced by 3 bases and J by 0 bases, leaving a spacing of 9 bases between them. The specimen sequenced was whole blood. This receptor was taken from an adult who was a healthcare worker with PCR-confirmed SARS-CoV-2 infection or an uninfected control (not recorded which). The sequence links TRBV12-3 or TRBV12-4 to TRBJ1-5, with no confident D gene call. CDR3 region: CASSFGWDSNQPQHF. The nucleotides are TGTGCCAGCAGTTTTGGATGGGATAGCAATCAGCCCCAGCATTTT.